The clone carrying this TCR beta chain was picked up one time. Its target is unknown. The entry originates in a study of shared clonotypes between healthy human individuals. Naive CD45RA+ and memory CD45RA-negative subsets were split from CD4+ cells. Per the original data handling: Filtering differed, since immunoSEQ gave only junction sequences and no quality scores. TCRdb's copy holds only in-frame clones and misses some; the assay was immunoSEQ multiplex PCR. The V and J calls and clone size are taken from that table; D and trimming were inferred from the DNA. The sample lists nearly 1,000,000 clones; around three quarters were seen once. Study-level results: Even with large depth, rarefaction showed that sorted-subset sequencing was incomplete. Apart from blood, nothing was sampled; tissue repertoires likely differ.

J lost 4 bases, V lost 1 base, and 5 bases had no gene match. Germline loops: CDR1 ENHRY, CDR2 SYGVKD. The CDR3 loop spans 15 amino acids. The rearrangement links TRBV10-3 to TRBJ2-5; 8 bases are a match to TRBD2. The receptor's source is a man between 18 and 35 years old in good health. The sample consisted of memory CD4+ T cells sorted from blood. Specified subset: CD45RA-negative fraction. The CDR3 coding sequence is TGTGCCATCAGTGAGTTAGGACTAGCTCGAGAGACCCAGTACTTC. This translates into CAISELGLARETQYF.